Below are 23 T cell receptor beta chains sequenced from a single sample in a study of blood T cells in healthy people across ages. The authors ran a second PCR of roughly 6 to 12 cycles using a sample-barcoded 5' primer and a J-beta primer mix. TCRdb recomputed calls from the 5' RACE reads with MiXCR, one row per CDR3 protein. The table lists approximately 600,000 distinct CDR3 sequences, roughly three fifths of them singletons, with about two fifths in the top ten. The sample was blood. The receptors shown here come from a man between 60 and 75 years old in good health.

The CDR3 bases are TGTGCCAGCAGATTGGTAACAGATACGCAGTATTTT. Translating it yields CASRLVTDTQYF. This chain links TRBV12-3 or TRBV12-4 with TRBJ2-3; no clear D gene. The V end lost 6 bases, the J end lost 3 bases, and 7 bases lay between the germline ends. The CDR3 length is 12 residues.

The chain has TRBV20-1 and TRBJ1-1; 7 bases map to TRBD1. V lost 6 bases and J lost 0; bases outside the gene matches: 7. Germline V gene sequence: CDR1 DFQATT, CDR2 SNEGSKA (reference sequence). CDR3 size: 14 residues. In nucleotides, the CDR3 is TGCAGTGCAGCCCACAGGGGAATGAACACTGAAGCTTTCTTT. Amino acids: CSAAHRGMNTEAFF.

The chain has TRBV5-1 and TRBJ2-1, with 7 bases identical to TRBD1. The germline CDR1 and CDR2 sequences are SGHRS and YFSETQ. Germline trimming cut 3 bases from V and 6 bases from J; bases unmatched to any gene: 9. CDR3 length: 15 residues. The CDR3: CASSSRGGPINEQFF. CDR3 coding DNA: TGCGCCAGCAGCTCCCGAGGGGGCCCCATCAATGAGCAGTTCTTC. The variable domain in full, with the rest retrieved from reference TRBV5-1 and TRBJ2-1, is KAGVTQTPRYLIKTRGQQVTLSCSPISGHRSVSWYQQTPGQGLQFLFEYFSETQRNKGNFPGRFSGRQFSNSRSEMNVSTLELGDSALYLCASSSRGGPINEQFFGPGTRLTVL.

The chain has TRBV20-1 and TRBJ1-2; tentatively, D is TRBD1 (5 bases). Per germline, CDR1 DFQATT and CDR2 SNEGSKA (reference sequence). V lost 2 bases and J lost 8, with 12 bases in between. This CDR3 spans 12 amino acids. This CDR3 is CSARSDAGGYTF. Here the CDR3 DNA reads TGCAGTGCTAGATCTGACGCAGGGGGCTACACCTTC.

The DNA for the CDR3 is TGCAGCGTTGAAGGGCGGGGGAGCTCCTACAATGAGCAGTACTTC. It encodes CSVEGRGSSYNEQYF. This chain uses TRBV29-1 with TRBJ2-1, with 7 bases matching TRBD2. The DNA end favors TRBJ2-7, so the J call may be wrong. The CDR3 has 15 residues. CDR1 is SQVTM and CDR2 is ANQGSEA in the germline V gene.

This clonotype was counted only a few times. The V gene is TRBV7-8, the J gene TRBJ2-3; D is unresolved. Trimming stripped 3 bases from V and 6 bases from J, with 13 bases between. Germline V gene lookup returns CDR1 SGHVS and CDR2 FQNEAQ. This CDR3 spans 14 amino acids. CDR3 loop: CASSLAAHTDTQYF. For the CDR3, the DNA is TGTGCCAGCAGCTTGGCTGCTCACACGGATACGCAGTATTTT.

J is TRBJ2-6 and V is TRBV6-6; a weak D match, TRBD1 (6 bases). V lost 7 bases and J lost 0, with 16 bases in between. This CDR3 is built from 17 residues. The germline V gene has CDR1 MNHNY and CDR2 SVGAGI (reference sequence). The DNA for the CDR3 is TGTGCCAGCATGGCGGAACAGGGCCGCTCTGGGGCCAACGTCCTGACTTTC. Its protein is CASMAEQGRSGANVLTF.

The chain employs TRBV29-1 and TRBJ2-7; perhaps D is TRBD1 or TRBD2 (6 bases each). The better agreement between TRBJ2-5 and the DNA end casts doubt on the J call. The CDR3 is 14 amino acids. Germline assignment: CDR1 SQVTM and CDR2 ANQGSEA. The CDR3 sequence is CSVGGAGVWETQYF. CDR3 bases: TGCAGCGTTGGGGGGGCTGGGGTATGGGAGACCCAGTACTTC.

Turning to this clonotype: One end of the junction varies from germline; a read error may be responsible. The gene calls are TRBV6-5 and TRBJ1-2; the D is unclear. CDR1 is MNHEY and CDR2 is SVGAGI in the germline V gene. This CDR3 comprises 12 residues. CDR3 protein: CANSYEGYGYTF. The CDR3, as DNA: TGTGCCAACAGTTACGAGGGCTATGGCTACACCTTC.

This chain connects TRBV9 to TRBJ2-3; 8 bases are shared with TRBD2. The J segment lost 0 bases and the V segment lost 5 bases, leaving 5 bases of the junction unmatched. The CDR3 sequence is 15 residues long. Germline V gives CDR1 SGDLS, CDR2 YYNGEE. The CDR3 nucleotides are TGTGCCAGCAGTACCGGGACTAGTAGCACAGATACGCAGTATTTT. Translated, it gives CASSTGTSSTDTQYF.

The chain combines TRBV7-2 with TRBJ2-1, with 8 bases lining up with TRBD2. CDR1 is SGHTA and CDR2 is FQGNSA in the germline V gene. This CDR3 is 14 amino acids long. The trim removed 8 bases at V and 5 bases at J, leaving 8 bases unmatched. The CDR3 nucleotides read TGTGCCAGCCGCCGGGGGGGCTCTCACAATGAGCAGTTCTTC. Translated: CASRRGGSHNEQFF.

The chain carries TRBV7-9 and TRBJ1-1; possible D gene TRBD1, 5 bases. V lost 3 bases, J lost 6 bases, and 14 bases lay in between. The CDR3 spans 14 residues. Germline-derived CDR1 and CDR2 are SEHNR and FQNEAQ (reference sequence). This CDR3 reads CASSFPGLPAEAFF. The CDR3 coding sequence is TGTGCCAGCAGCTTTCCGGGGCTCCCCGCTGAAGCTTTCTTT. Based on the CDR3 plus reference TRBV7-9 and TRBJ1-1, the full variable domain is DTGVSQNPRHKITKRGQNVTFRCDPISEHNRLYWYRQTLGQGPEFLTYFQNEAQLEKSRLLSDRFSAERPKGSFSTLEIQRTEQGDSAMYLCASSFPGLPAEAFFGQGTRLTVV.

The gene calls are TRBV11-2 and TRBJ2-1; the D call may be TRBD1 or TRBD2 (6 bases each). This CDR3 comprises 15 residues. V gave up 5 bases and J gave up 1 base, with 12 bases separating them. CDR1 and CDR2 from the germline V gene are SGHAT and FQNNGV. CDR3 sequence (DNA): TGTGCCAGCAGCGTCACAGGGACTTCCTACAATGAGCAGTTCTTC. Residues: CASSVTGTSYNEQFF. Supplemented by reference TRBV11-2 and TRBJ2-1, the full variable domain reads EAGVAQSPRYKIIEKRQSVAFWCNPISGHATLYWYQQILGQGPKLLIQFQNNGVVDDSQLPKDRFSAERLKGVDSTLKIQPAKLEDSAVYLCASSVTGTSYNEQFFGPGTRLTVL.

This clonotype was seen only a few times. As DNA, the CDR3 is TGCGCCAGCAGCGTTGAGGGGGAAGAGACCCAGTACTTC. Amino acid sequence: CASSVEGEETQYF. The chain employs TRBV5-1 and TRBJ2-5; a possible D gene is TRBD1 (6 bases). V lost 4 bases and J lost 3, with 10 bases in between. Germline V CDR1 and CDR2: SGHRS, YFSETQ. This CDR3 spans 13 amino acids.

The genes are TRBV10-3 and TRBJ2-3; 9 bases are a match to TRBD1. The CDR3 is 16 residues long. Germline CDR1 and CDR2: ENHRY and SYGVKD. J was trimmed by 3 bases and V by 2 bases; bases with no gene match: 6. CDR3: CAISEEPGQGTDTQYF. The CDR3 coding sequence is TGTGCCATCAGTGAGGAGCCGGGACAGGGAACAGATACGCAGTATTTT.

This chain connects TRBV10-3 to TRBJ2-7; 13 bases map to TRBD2. The end of the DNA is better explained by TRBJ2-5, so the J call may be wrong. The CDR3 consists of 19 residues. Germline assignment: CDR1 ENHRY and CDR2 SYGVKD. In DNA, the CDR3 is TGTGCCACGACCGATACCGGGACTAGCGGGGCCCACCCTAAAGAGACCCAGTACTTC. Amino acids: CATTDTGTSGAHPKETQYF.

This rearrangement joins TRBV7-9 to TRBJ2-3; 7 bases fit TRBD2. V lost 5 bases and J lost 0; bases outside the gene matches: 8. The CDR3 totals 16 residues. Looked up from germline, CDR1 is SEHNR and CDR2 is FQNEAQ (reference sequence). The CDR3: CASSPRGLFSTDTQYF. The DNA for the CDR3 is TGTGCCAGCAGCCCGAGGGGACTATTTAGCACAGATACGCAGTATTTT.

The gene calls are TRBV28 and TRBJ2-3; perhaps TRBD2 as D (5 bases). V dropped 7 bases and J dropped 2 bases, with 16 bases sitting between them. The CDR3 has 15 residues. Germline V CDR1 and CDR2: MDHEN, SYDVKM. The CDR3 spells CASIPGSTVTDTQYF. The CDR3 nucleotides are TGTGCCAGCATCCCTGGGAGCACCGTCACAGATACGCAGTATTTT. The full variable domain, completed using reference TRBV28 and TRBJ2-3, is DVKVTQSSRYLVKRTGEKVFLECVQDMDHENMFWYRQDPGLGLRLIYFSYDVKMKEKGDIPEGYSVSREKKERFSLILESASTNQTSMYLCASIPGSTVTDTQYFGPGTRLTVL.

This clonotype has just one count. The chain couples TRBV18 to TRBJ1-1, with D possibly being TRBD1 (5 bases). This CDR3 is 13 amino acids long. The V and J ends lost 5 bases and 6 bases respectively, with 13 bases between them. CDR1 and CDR2 (germline): KGHSH, LQKENI. The CDR3 loop reads CASSTQGGAEAFF. The CDR3 DNA is TGTGCCAGCTCAACCCAGGGAGGGGCTGAAGCTTTCTTT.

This chain joins TRBV9 and TRBJ1-1; no reliable D call. This CDR3 spans 13 amino acids. V lost 0 bases, J lost 5 bases, and 8 bases lay in between. The germline V gene has CDR1 SGDLS and CDR2 YYNGEE. The CDR3: CASSVDLGTEAFF. In DNA, the CDR3 is TGTGCCAGCAGCGTAGATCTGGGGACTGAAGCTTTCTTT.

The chain links TRBV10-3 to TRBJ2-3; D ambiguous. Germline V gene data show CDR1 as ENHRY and CDR2 as SYGVKD. V dropped 4 bases and J dropped 2 bases, with 16 bases sitting between them. This CDR3 region has 16 residues. CDR3 region: CAISATSVSPTDTQYF. CDR3 sequence (DNA): TGTGCCATCAGTGCGACCTCCGTATCCCCCACAGATACGCAGTATTTT.

V usage is TRBV29-1 and J usage is TRBJ2-5; possibly TRBD1 or TRBD2 for D (6 bases each). Germline assignment: CDR1 SQVTM and CDR2 ANQGSEA. This CDR3 contains 14 residues. Trimming stripped 4 bases from V and 11 bases from J, with 23 bases between. The CDR3 is CSVAQGQEGGRQYF. CDR3 coding DNA: TGCAGCGTTGCACAGGGTCAAGAGGGAGGCCGTCAGTACTTC.

About this clonotype: The junction departs from germline at one end; a sequencing error may be responsible. The V and J genes are TRBV7-8 and TRBJ1-2; 8 bases fit TRBD1. CDR1 is SGHVS, CDR2 FQNEAQ, per germline. The CDR3 extends over 17 amino acids. CDR3 bases: TGTCCCAGCAGCTTACGGGACAGGAGAAGCTCTAACTATGGCTACACCTTC. This translates into CPSSLRDRRSSNYGYTF.